This T cell receptor (beta chain) comes out of a study of cytomegalovirus exposure and HLA in healthy donors. The PCR used 60 Vbeta and 13 Jbeta primers. Assay: immunoSEQ multiplex PCR; the TCRdb copy retains only in-frame clones and omits some. The repertoire consists of 200,000 to 250,000 clones, with 78% occurring once and the leading ten covering around 3.9%. Trimming took off 3 bases at V and 5 bases at J, with 8 bases between the two ends. CDR3 length: 13 amino acids. From germline, CDR1 is KGHSH and CDR2 LQKENI. This clone occurred a few times. This clonotype was sampled from a male donor in good health and CMV-seronegative. The sample was PBMCs. V and J are TRBV18 and TRBJ2-1; no definite D call. As DNA, the CDR3 is TGTGCCAGCTCACCGCGAACAGACAATGAGCAGTTCTTC. Residues: CASSPRTDNEQFF.